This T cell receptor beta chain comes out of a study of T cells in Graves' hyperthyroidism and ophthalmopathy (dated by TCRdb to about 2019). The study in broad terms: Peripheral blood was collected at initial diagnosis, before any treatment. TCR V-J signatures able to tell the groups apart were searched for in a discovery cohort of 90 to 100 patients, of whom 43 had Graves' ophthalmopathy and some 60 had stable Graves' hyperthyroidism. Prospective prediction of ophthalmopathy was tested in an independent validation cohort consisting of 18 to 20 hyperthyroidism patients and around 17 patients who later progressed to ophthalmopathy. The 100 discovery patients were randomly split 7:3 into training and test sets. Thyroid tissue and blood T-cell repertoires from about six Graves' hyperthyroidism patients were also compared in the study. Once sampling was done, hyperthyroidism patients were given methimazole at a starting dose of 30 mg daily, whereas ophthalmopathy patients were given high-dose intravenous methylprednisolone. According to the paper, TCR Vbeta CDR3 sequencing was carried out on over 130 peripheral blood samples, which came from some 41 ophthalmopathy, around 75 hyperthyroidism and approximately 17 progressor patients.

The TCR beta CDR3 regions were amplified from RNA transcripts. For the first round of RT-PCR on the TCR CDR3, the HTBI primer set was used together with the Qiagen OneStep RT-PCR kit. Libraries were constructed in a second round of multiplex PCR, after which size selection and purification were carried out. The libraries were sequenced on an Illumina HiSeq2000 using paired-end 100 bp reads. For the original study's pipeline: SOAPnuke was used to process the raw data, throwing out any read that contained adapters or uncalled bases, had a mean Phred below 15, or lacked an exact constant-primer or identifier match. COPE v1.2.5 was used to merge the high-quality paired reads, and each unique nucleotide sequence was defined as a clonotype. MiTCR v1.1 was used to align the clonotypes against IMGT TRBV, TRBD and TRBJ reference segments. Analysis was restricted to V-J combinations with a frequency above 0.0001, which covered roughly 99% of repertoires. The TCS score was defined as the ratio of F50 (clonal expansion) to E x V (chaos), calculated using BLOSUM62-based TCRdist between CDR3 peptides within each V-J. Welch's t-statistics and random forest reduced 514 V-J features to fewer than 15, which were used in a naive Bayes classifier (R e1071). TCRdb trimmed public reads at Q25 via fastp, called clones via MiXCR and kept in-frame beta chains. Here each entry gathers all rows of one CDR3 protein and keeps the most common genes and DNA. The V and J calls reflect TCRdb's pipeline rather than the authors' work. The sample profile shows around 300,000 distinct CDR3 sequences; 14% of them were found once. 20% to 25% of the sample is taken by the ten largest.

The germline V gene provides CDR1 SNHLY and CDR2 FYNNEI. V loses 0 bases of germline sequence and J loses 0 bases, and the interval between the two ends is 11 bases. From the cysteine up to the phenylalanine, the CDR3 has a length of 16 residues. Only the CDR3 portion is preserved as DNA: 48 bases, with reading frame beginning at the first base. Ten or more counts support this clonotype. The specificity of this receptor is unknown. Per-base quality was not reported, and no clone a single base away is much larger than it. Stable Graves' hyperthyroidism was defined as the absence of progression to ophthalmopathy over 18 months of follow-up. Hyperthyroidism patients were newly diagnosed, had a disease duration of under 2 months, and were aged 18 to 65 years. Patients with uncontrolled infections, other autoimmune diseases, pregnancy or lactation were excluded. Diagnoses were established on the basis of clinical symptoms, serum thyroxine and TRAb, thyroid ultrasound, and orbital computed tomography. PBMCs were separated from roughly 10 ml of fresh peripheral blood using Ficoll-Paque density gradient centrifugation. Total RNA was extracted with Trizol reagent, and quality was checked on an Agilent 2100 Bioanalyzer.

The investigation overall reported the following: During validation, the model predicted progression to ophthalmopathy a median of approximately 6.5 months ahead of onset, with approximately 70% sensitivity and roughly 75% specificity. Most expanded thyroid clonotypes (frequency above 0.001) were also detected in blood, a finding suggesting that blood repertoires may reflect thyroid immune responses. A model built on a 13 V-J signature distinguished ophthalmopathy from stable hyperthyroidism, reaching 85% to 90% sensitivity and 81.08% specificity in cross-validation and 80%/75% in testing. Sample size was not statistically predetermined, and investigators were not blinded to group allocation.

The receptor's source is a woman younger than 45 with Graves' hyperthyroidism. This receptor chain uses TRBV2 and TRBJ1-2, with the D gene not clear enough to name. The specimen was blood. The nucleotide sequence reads TGTGCCAGCAGTGAAGCGCCGGAGTTAGCTAACTATGGCTACACCTTC. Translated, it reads CASSEAPELANYGYTF.